This paragraph covers one T cell receptor (beta chain) sequence. Original processing methods: Counts of nucleated cells, estimated from reference gene primer amplification, were obtained. Sequencing was performed with immunoSEQ multiplex PCR; in TCRdb, only in-frame clones are kept and a portion is missing. That table is the source of V, J and clone size, and D and trimming were worked out from the DNA. The sample has 90,000 to 95,000 clones; 88% are singletons. This CDR3 contains 16 residues. The germline V and J ends were trimmed by 0 bases and 4 bases, with 14 bases remaining between them. CDR1 is SGDLS, CDR2 YYNGEE, per germline. The sample belongs to a study of blood T cell repertoires in COVID-19. About the research overall: The cDNA or gDNA used as material had been derived from T cells, B-cell-depleted T cells, or PBMCs.

The chain employs TRBV9 and TRBJ2-1; D is undetermined. Source material: peripheral blood. This clonotype originated in a woman aged 80 or over with active COVID-19. CDR3 sequence (DNA): TGTGCCAGCAGCGTAGGCGGCGTCTTCTCGTACAATGAGCAGTTCTTC. Translated: CASSVGGVFSYNEQFF.